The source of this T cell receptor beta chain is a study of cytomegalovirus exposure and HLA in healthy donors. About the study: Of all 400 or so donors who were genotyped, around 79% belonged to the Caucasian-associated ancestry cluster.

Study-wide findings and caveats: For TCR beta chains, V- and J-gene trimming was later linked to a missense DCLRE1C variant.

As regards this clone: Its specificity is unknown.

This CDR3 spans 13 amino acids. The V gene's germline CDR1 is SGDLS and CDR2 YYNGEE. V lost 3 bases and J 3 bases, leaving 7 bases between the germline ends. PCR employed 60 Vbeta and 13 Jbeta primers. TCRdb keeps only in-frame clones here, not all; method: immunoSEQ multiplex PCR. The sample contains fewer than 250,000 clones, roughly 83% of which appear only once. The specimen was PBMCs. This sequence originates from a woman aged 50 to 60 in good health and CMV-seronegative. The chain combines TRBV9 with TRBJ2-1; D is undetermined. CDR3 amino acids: CASSGGDYNEQFF. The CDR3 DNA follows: TGTGCCAGCAGCGGAGGAGACTACAATGAGCAGTTCTTC. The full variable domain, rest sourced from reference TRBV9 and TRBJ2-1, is DSGVTQTPKHLITATGQRVTLRCSPRSGDLSVYWYQQSLDQGLQFLIQYYNGEERAKGNILERFSAQQFPDLHSELNLSSLELGDSALYFCASSGGDYNEQFFGPGTRLTVL.